One sample yielded the 24 T cell receptor beta chains listed below, sequenced in a study of blood T cell repertoires in COVID-19. The method was immunoSEQ multiplex PCR; TCRdb's version includes in-frame clones alone and lacks a portion of them. This table holds 61,000 or so clones, around 90% found once. Sequenced material: peripheral blood. The receptor set was obtained from a woman older than 75 with active COVID-19.

The V gene is TRBV4-3, the J gene TRBJ2-7; 7 bases line up with TRBD1. The ends lost 0 bases at V and 0 bases at J; junction bases unmatched: 5. CDR3 length: 16 residues. Germline lookup yields CDR1 LGHNA and CDR2 YSLEER. In DNA, the CDR3 is TGCGCCAGCAGCCAAGATTCCGGGACAGTCTCCTACGAGCAGTACTTC. Translating it yields CASSQDSGTVSYEQYF.

This clone was detected only once. V gene TRBV24-1 combines with J gene TRBJ2-1, with D tentatively TRBD2 (6 bases). The V gene lost 5 bases and the J gene lost 5 bases, with 15 bases spanning the gap. The CDR3 is 15 residues long. Germline V gene data show CDR1 as KGHDR and CDR2 as SFDVKD. The CDR3 region has the DNA TGTGCCACCAGTGTTATTGCTAGCGCTGACAATGAGCAGTTCTTC. The encoded protein is CATSVIASADNEQFF.

This chain joins TRBV18 and TRBJ1-3; D remains ambiguous. In germline, CDR1 is KGHSH, CDR2 LQKENI. Trimming left V 3 bases short and J 0 bases short, with 12 bases between. The CDR3 is 16 amino acids. In DNA, the CDR3 is TGTGCCAGCTCACCCCGCGGGTCTCTCTCTGGAAACACCATATATTTT. It translates to CASSPRGSLSGNTIYF.

As regards this clone: The junction does not match germline at one end; this may be a read error. CDR3 sequence: CASSLAGAGTGELFF. Written as DNA, the CDR3 is TGTGCTAGCAGCTTAGCGGGGGCCGGCACCGGGGAGCTGTTTTTT. V gene TRBV7-7 combines with J gene TRBJ2-2, with TRBD2 matching 9 bases. The CDR3 covers 15 residues. Per germline, CDR1 SSHAT and CDR2 FNYEAQ (reference sequence).

This sequence joins TRBV6-5 and TRBJ2-1, with 10 bases fitting TRBD2. The CDR3 is 16 amino acids. The germline V gene encodes CDR1 MNHEY and CDR2 SVGAGI. V shed 2 bases and J 2 bases; nucleotides not matched to a gene: 3. CDR3 in amino acids: CASSYPLAGAYNEQFF. CDR3 DNA: TGTGCCAGCAGTTACCCGCTAGCGGGGGCCTACAATGAGCAGTTCTTC.

J is TRBJ2-5 and V is TRBV5-1, with 9 bases fitting TRBD1. The CDR3 has 15 amino acids. Trimming cost V 4 bases and J 4 bases; bases outside gene matches: 8. Germline V CDR1 and CDR2: SGHRS, YFSETQ. The CDR3 loop reads CASSREQGAVETQYF. CDR3 DNA: TGCGCCAGCAGCCGAGAACAGGGGGCGGTAGAGACCCAGTACTTC.

V is TRBV10-3 and J is TRBJ2-5; 10 bases are shared with TRBD2. Germline V gene data show CDR1 as ENHRY and CDR2 as SYGVKD. This CDR3 spans 15 amino acids. After removal of 3 bases from V and 2 bases from J, the junction contained 3 bases not matched to a gene. CDR3 sequence (DNA): TGTGCCATCAGTGAAGGACTAGCGGTACAAGAGACCCAGTACTTC. Protein: CAISEGLAVQETQYF.

This chain joins TRBV18 and TRBJ2-7; D is undetermined. Germline CDR1 reads KGHSH; CDR2 reads LQKENI. This CDR3 is 14 amino acids long. V was shortened by 2 bases and J by 0 bases, with 8 bases between the two germline ends. This chain's CDR3 is CASSPSQLSYEQYF. The CDR3 DNA sequence: TGTGCCAGCTCACCATCACAGCTCTCCTACGAGCAGTACTTC. Combining the CDR3 with reference TRBV18 and TRBJ2-7 gives the whole variable domain NAGVMQNPRHLVRRRGQEARLRCSPMKGHSHVYWYRQLPEEGLKFMVYLQKENIIDESGMPKERFSAEFPKEGPSILRIQQVVRGDSAAYFCASSPSQLSYEQYFGPGTRLTVT.

This clone was seen a few times. This rearrangement joins TRBV2 to TRBJ2-1; the match to TRBD2 covers 10 bases. V lost 6 bases, J lost 6 bases, and 11 bases stayed unmatched. This CDR3 contains 16 residues. Germline values: CDR1 SNHLY, CDR2 FYNNEI. The CDR3 nucleotides are TGTGCCAGCAGCCTCCGGGGTAGCGGGGGGCCCAATGAGCAGTTCTTC. It codes for CASSLRGSGGPNEQFF. The complete variable domain, with remaining parts taken from reference TRBV2 and TRBJ2-1, reads EPEVTQTPSHQVTQMGQEVILRCVPISNHLYFYWYRQILGQKVEFLVSFYNNEISEKSEIFDDQFSVERPDGSNFTLKIRSTKLEDSAMYFCASSLRGSGGPNEQFFGPGTRLTVL.

The chain recombines TRBV28 with TRBJ1-4; 8 bases are a match to TRBD1. Trimming cost V 4 bases and J 5 bases; bases outside gene matches: 6. CDR1 is MDHEN and CDR2 is SYDVKM in the germline V gene. The CDR3 has 15 residues. The CDR3 bases are TGTGCCAGCAGTTCCCTGGGACAGGACAATGAAAAACTGTTTTTT. This encodes CASSSLGQDNEKLFF. Based on the CDR3 plus reference TRBV28 and TRBJ1-4, the full variable domain is DVKVTQSSRYLVKRTGEKVFLECVQDMDHENMFWYRQDPGLGLRLIYFSYDVKMKEKGDIPEGYSVSREKKERFSLILESASTNQTSMYLCASSSLGQDNEKLFFGSGTQLSVL.

The chain recombines TRBV18 with TRBJ2-1, with D tentatively TRBD2 (6 bases). CDR3 length: 15 residues. The germline V gene has CDR1 KGHSH and CDR2 LQKENI. V was cut by 4 bases and J by 0 bases, with 10 bases left in between. CDR3 in amino acids: CASSRDGGSYNEQFF. The DNA for the CDR3 is TGTGCCAGCTCACGGGACGGGGGCTCCTACAATGAGCAGTTCTTC.

V and J are TRBV5-1 and TRBJ1-2; 11 nucleotides align to TRBD1. Germline V CDR1 and CDR2: SGHRS, YFSETQ. The V gene end was trimmed by 2 bases and the J gene end by 7 bases; junction bases not matched to a gene: 19. The CDR3 spans 19 residues. CDR3 amino acids: CASSFSGKPQGQGAGGYTF. The CDR3 region has the DNA TGCGCCAGCAGCTTCAGTGGAAAGCCTCAAGGACAGGGGGCAGGTGGCTACACCTTC.

The rearrangement joins TRBV11-2 to TRBJ2-1, with 10 bases fitting TRBD2. The CDR3 is 18 residues long. The germline CDR1 and CDR2 sequences are SGHAT and FQNNGV. V trimming: 1 base; J trimming: 4 bases; junction bases outside the gene matches: 10. Written as DNA, the CDR3 is TGTGCCAGCAGCTTAGGAGGAAGGGGACTAGCGCGGTACAATGAGCAGTTCTTC. This sequence encodes CASSLGGRGLARYNEQFF.

The V gene is TRBV19, the J gene TRBJ1-1, with D tentatively TRBD1 (6 bases). The CDR3 contains 16 residues. Germline V gene sequence: CDR1 LNHDA, CDR2 SQIVND (reference sequence). The V end was cut by 2 bases, the J end by 4 bases, with 17 bases between. The CDR3 sequence: CASSITDQGLTTEAFF. The CDR3 nucleotides read TGTGCCAGTAGTATAACGGACCAGGGGCTGACCACTGAAGCTTTCTTT.

This chain uses TRBV7-2 with TRBJ2-1, with 8 bases fitting TRBD1. CDR1 and CDR2 from the germline V gene are SGHTA and FQGNSA. Unmatched junction bases numbered 7, after V lost 5 bases and J lost 7 bases. The CDR3 is 14 residues long. This CDR3 is CASSNYRGENEQFF. In nucleotides, the CDR3 is TGTGCCAGCAGCAACTACAGGGGGGAGAATGAGCAGTTCTTC.

The chain recombines TRBV7-2 with TRBJ2-5; D is possibly TRBD1 (6 bases). Germline CDR1 SGHTA, CDR2 FQGNSA. V dropped 5 bases and J dropped 5 bases, with 18 bases sitting between them. CDR3 length equals 15 residues. The CDR3 spells CASSQGTLRGETQYF. DNA for the CDR3: TGTGCCAGCAGCCAAGGGACACTAAGGGGGGAGACCCAGTACTTC. Looking up the rest from reference TRBV7-2 and TRBJ2-5 gives the full variable domain: GAGVSQSPSNKVTEKGKDVELRCDPISGHTALYWYRQSLGQGLEFLIYFQGNSAPDKSGLPSDRFSAERTGGSVSTLTIQRTQQEDSAVYLCASSQGTLRGETQYFGPGTRLLVL.

V and J are TRBV6-5 and TRBJ1-2; 10 bases fit TRBD1. J was trimmed by 6 bases and V by 6 bases; bases with no gene match: 10. The CDR3 has 15 residues. Germline CDR1 MNHEY, CDR2 SVGAGI. CDR3 in DNA: TGTGCCAGCAGAGACATCGGACAGGGGGATCATGGCTACACCTTC. It yields the protein CASRDIGQGDHGYTF.

CDR3 DNA sequence: TGTGCCAGCAGTGAAGTGAGATCCACCGGGGAGCTGTTTTTT. Its translation: CASSEVRSTGELFF. The chain is built from TRBV2 and TRBJ2-2; D is unresolved. There are 14 residues in the CDR3. V shed 1 base and J shed 4 bases, with 7 bases lying between them. The germline gives CDR1 SNHLY, CDR2 FYNNEI.

Comment on this clone: A junction end diverges from the germline sequence, so it may reflect a read error. The chain couples TRBV27 to TRBJ2-1; 14 positions agree with TRBD2. The germline V gene encodes CDR1 MNHEY and CDR2 SMNVEV (reference sequence). CDR3 size: 16 residues. The CDR3 nucleotides read TGTGCCACCAGTTTATTTGGACTAGCGGGGGGAAATGAGCAGTTCTTC. This sequence encodes CATSLFGLAGGNEQFF.

This clone was seen more than once but under ten times. The chain uses TRBV7-8 and TRBJ1-3, with a weak D call TRBD1 (5 bases). The germline gives CDR1 SGHVS, CDR2 FQNEAQ. V shed 2 bases and J shed 3 bases, with 17 bases lying between them. The CDR3 sequence is 17 residues long. CDR3 residues: CASSLLPLTGFGNTIYF. The CDR3 DNA follows: TGTGCCAGCAGCTTACTCCCCCTAACAGGTTTTGGAAACACCATATATTTT.

This rearrangement joins TRBV7-8 to TRBJ1-2; D not certain. Per germline, CDR1 SGHVS and CDR2 FQNEAQ. CDR3 length: 14 residues. Trimming left V 5 bases short and J 6 bases short, with 16 bases between. CDR3 DNA: TGTGCCAGCAGCCCTCTCGGTTGGGAGGATGGCTACACCTTC. This translates into CASSPLGWEDGYTF.

V gene TRBV19 combines with J gene TRBJ2-3; a weak D match, TRBD1 (6 bases). Trimming took off 0 bases at V and 5 bases at J, with 15 bases between the two ends. The CDR3 is 16 amino acids. The germline CDR1 and CDR2 sequences are LNHDA and SQIVND (reference sequence). Here the CDR3 reads CASSIDWTEGKDTQYF. The CDR3 coding sequence is TGTGCCAGTAGTATAGATTGGACAGAGGGCAAAGATACGCAGTATTTT. The full variable domain, rest sourced from reference TRBV19 and TRBJ2-3, is DGGITQSPKYLFRKEGQNVTLSCEQNLNHDAMYWYRQDPGQGLRLIYYSQIVNDFQKGDIAEGYSVSREKKESFPLTVTSAQKNPTAFYLCASSIDWTEGKDTQYFGPGTRLTVL.

V is TRBV2 and J is TRBJ2-3; D may be TRBD1 (5 bases). The CDR3 runs 16 residues. Germline assignment: CDR1 SNHLY and CDR2 FYNNEI. With 6 bases removed from V and 4 bases from J, the gap between germline ends came to 20 bases. CDR3 sequence reads: CASSDTPQGSSDTQYF. The CDR3 DNA reads as TGTGCCAGCAGCGACACCCCCCAGGGAAGTTCAGATACGCAGTATTTT.

This rearrangement joins TRBV5-1 to TRBJ2-7, with 7 bases matching TRBD1. The length of the CDR3 is 14 residues. Germline CDR1 is SGHRS and CDR2 is YFSETQ. V was clipped by 6 bases and J by 1 base; unmatched bases: 7. The CDR3 nucleotides are TGCGCCAGCACTCGGGACAGCGCGTCCTACGAGCAGTACTTC. Translated: CASTRDSASYEQYF.